This is a list of T cell receptor beta chains from one sample in a study of blood T cell repertoires in COVID-19. Method: immunoSEQ multiplex PCR; TCRdb's copy keeps in-frame clones and lacks some. This sample has over 130,000 clones; approximately 89% occur once, and the top ten carry roughly a tenth. Material for sequencing was peripheral blood. The receptor set was obtained from a man in his 60s with active or convalescent COVID-19. The CDR3 runs from the conserved cysteine through the conserved F or W. Fields, in order: CDR3 protein, V gene, J gene.

CDR3aa: CASSNRGPSTDTQYF
v_gene: TRBV19
j_gene: TRBJ2-3

CDR3aa: CASSPARGTNTEAFF
v_gene: TRBV18
j_gene: TRBJ1-1

CDR3aa: CASSRTGANTGELFF
v_gene: TRBV7-9
j_gene: TRBJ2-2

CDR3aa: CASSQTGNNVGNTIYF
v_gene: TRBV14
j_gene: TRBJ1-3

CDR3aa: CASSPRAGQGVSPLHF
v_gene: TRBV7-8
j_gene: TRBJ1-6

CDR3aa: CASSLGQGGNTIYF
v_gene: TRBV7-3
j_gene: TRBJ1-3

CDR3aa: CASSGTGSYEQYF
v_gene: TRBV6-5
j_gene: TRBJ2-7

CDR3aa: CASSIEASGSYEQYF
v_gene: TRBV19
j_gene: TRBJ2-7

CDR3aa: CASSSGGGVDYGYTF
v_gene: TRBV4-1
j_gene: TRBJ1-2

CDR3aa: CASSHDRSSGNTIYF
v_gene: TRBV6-4
j_gene: TRBJ1-3

CDR3aa: CASSTRGNQPQHF
v_gene: TRBV12-3/TRBV12-4
j_gene: TRBJ1-5

CDR3aa: CASSLVAGSYNEQFF
v_gene: TRBV7-7
j_gene: TRBJ2-1

CDR3aa: CASSKIIGQGLSYEQYF
v_gene: TRBV7-2
j_gene: TRBJ2-7

CDR3aa: CASSQDRGQPQHF
v_gene: TRBV4-3
j_gene: TRBJ1-5

CDR3aa: CASLSRQIPYEQYF
v_gene: TRBV2
j_gene: TRBJ2-7

CDR3aa: CASSPPGTGSGELFF
v_gene: TRBV19
j_gene: TRBJ2-2

CDR3aa: CASSLVPLNTEAFF
v_gene: TRBV7-2
j_gene: TRBJ1-1

CDR3aa: CASSQVAEQFF
v_gene: TRBV3-1/TRBV3-2
j_gene: TRBJ2-1

CDR3aa: CASSPPRGTGGFYNEQFF
v_gene: TRBV18
j_gene: TRBJ2-1

CDR3aa: CASSFISGTSGRMEQFF
v_gene: TRBV5-1
j_gene: TRBJ2-1

CDR3aa: CASSTGTGVNSEAFF
v_gene: TRBV11-3
j_gene: TRBJ1-1

CDR3aa: CASSFGGAGTDTQYF
v_gene: TRBV28
j_gene: TRBJ2-3

CDR3aa: CASSPGRELTQYF
v_gene: TRBV18
j_gene: TRBJ2-5

CDR3aa: CASSRGEQGADTQYF
v_gene: TRBV6-5
j_gene: TRBJ2-3

CDR3aa: CASSGLAVEQYF
v_gene: TRBV10-3
j_gene: TRBJ2-7

CDR3aa: CASSSYRDRGTDTQYF
v_gene: TRBV7-2
j_gene: TRBJ2-3

CDR3aa: CASSDPIAGSYNEQFF
v_gene: TRBV9
j_gene: TRBJ2-1

CDR3aa: CAIGAGGLSGEQFF
v_gene: TRBV10-3
j_gene: TRBJ2-1

CDR3aa: CASSIRRENTGELFF
v_gene: TRBV19
j_gene: TRBJ2-2

CDR3aa: CAWRGQMHTGELFF
v_gene: TRBV30
j_gene: TRBJ2-2

CDR3aa: CASSLGQSNTGELFF
v_gene: TRBV11-2
j_gene: TRBJ2-2

CDR3aa: CASSLGQGDNTEAFF
v_gene: TRBV19
j_gene: TRBJ1-1

CDR3aa: CASSLGTANTDTQYF
v_gene: TRBV11-3
j_gene: TRBJ2-3

CDR3aa: CASSPPSSYNEQFF
v_gene: TRBV19
j_gene: TRBJ2-1

CDR3aa: CATSRAGGTNEKLFF
v_gene: TRBV15
j_gene: TRBJ1-4

CDR3aa: CASSYSTGNTDTQYF
v_gene: TRBV6-5
j_gene: TRBJ2-3

CDR3aa: CASSQDGRVNYGYTF
v_gene: TRBV4-1
j_gene: TRBJ1-2

CDR3aa: CATGEGGEAFF
v_gene: TRBV10-3
j_gene: TRBJ1-1

CDR3aa: CASSLAGGPYQETQYF
v_gene: TRBV28
j_gene: TRBJ2-5

CDR3aa: CASSTSGQGKTDTQYF
v_gene: TRBV5-1
j_gene: TRBJ2-3

CDR3aa: CASSTSSDTQYF
v_gene: TRBV25-1
j_gene: TRBJ2-3

CDR3aa: CASSPRGGVNTGELFF
v_gene: TRBV19
j_gene: TRBJ2-2

CDR3aa: CASSLRTYGYTF
v_gene: TRBV5-8
j_gene: TRBJ1-2

CDR3aa: CASSQDWTKSEQFF
v_gene: TRBV4-3
j_gene: TRBJ2-1

CDR3aa: CASSLVAGRYEQYF
v_gene: TRBV5-1
j_gene: TRBJ2-7

CDR3aa: CASSPAGASNQPQHF
v_gene: TRBV28
j_gene: TRBJ1-5

CDR3aa: CASSVSGQGKETQYF
v_gene: TRBV9
j_gene: TRBJ2-5

CDR3aa: CASSHLIWAGNTEAFF
v_gene: TRBV3-1/TRBV3-2
j_gene: TRBJ1-1

CDR3aa: CASSRGQSNSPLHF
v_gene: TRBV7-9
j_gene: TRBJ1-6

CDR3aa: CASSLPNRGMNTEAFF
v_gene: TRBV18
j_gene: TRBJ1-1

CDR3aa: CASSLPGTRGETQYF
v_gene: TRBV28
j_gene: TRBJ2-5

CDR3aa: CASSSSGVGDEQFF
v_gene: TRBV6-5
j_gene: TRBJ2-1

CDR3aa: CASSQPGQGRQPQHF
v_gene: TRBV3-1/TRBV3-2
j_gene: TRBJ1-5

CDR3aa: CASSRGQLTEAFF
v_gene: TRBV19
j_gene: TRBJ1-1